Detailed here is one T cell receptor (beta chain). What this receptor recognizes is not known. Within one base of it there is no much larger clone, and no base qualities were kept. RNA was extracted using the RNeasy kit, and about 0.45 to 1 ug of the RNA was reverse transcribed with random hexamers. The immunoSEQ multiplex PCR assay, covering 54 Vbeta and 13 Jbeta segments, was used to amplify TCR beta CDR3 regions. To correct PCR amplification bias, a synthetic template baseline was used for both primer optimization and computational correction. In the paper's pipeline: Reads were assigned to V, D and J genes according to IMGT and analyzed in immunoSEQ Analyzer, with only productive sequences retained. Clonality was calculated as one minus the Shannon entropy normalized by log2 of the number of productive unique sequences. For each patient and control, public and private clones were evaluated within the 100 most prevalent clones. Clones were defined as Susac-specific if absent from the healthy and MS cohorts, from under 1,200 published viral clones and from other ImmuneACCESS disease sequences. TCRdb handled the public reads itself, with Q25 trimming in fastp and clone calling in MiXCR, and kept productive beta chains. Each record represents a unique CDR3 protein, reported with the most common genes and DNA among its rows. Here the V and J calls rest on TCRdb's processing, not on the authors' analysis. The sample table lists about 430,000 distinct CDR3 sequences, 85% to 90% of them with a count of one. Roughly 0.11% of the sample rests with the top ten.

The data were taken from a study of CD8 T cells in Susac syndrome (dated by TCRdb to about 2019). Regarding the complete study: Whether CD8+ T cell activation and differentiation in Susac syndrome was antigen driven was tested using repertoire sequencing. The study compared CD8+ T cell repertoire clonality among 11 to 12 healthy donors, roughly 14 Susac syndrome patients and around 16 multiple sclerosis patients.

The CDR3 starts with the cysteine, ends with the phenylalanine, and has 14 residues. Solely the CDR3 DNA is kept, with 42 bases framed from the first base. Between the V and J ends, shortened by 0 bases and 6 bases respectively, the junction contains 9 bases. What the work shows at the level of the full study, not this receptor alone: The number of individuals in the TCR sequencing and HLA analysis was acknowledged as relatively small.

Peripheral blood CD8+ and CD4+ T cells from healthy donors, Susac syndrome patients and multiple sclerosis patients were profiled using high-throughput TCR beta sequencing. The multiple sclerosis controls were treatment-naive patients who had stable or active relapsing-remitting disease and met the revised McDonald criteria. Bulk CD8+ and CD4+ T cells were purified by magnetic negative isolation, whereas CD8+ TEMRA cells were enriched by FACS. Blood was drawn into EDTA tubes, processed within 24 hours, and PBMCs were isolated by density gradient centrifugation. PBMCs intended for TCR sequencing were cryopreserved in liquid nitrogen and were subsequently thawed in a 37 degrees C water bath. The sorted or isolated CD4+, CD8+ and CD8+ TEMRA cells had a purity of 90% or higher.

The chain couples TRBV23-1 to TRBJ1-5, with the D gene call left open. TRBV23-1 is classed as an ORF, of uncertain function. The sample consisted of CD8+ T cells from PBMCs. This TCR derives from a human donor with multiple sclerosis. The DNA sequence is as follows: TGCGCCAGCAGTCAATCGATCCGGATTCAGCCCCAGCATTTT. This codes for CASSQSIRIQPQHF.